The source of this T cell receptor (beta chain) is a study of PD-L1 blockade in urothelial cancer. Study-wide background: Patients had undergone 0 to 3 prior chemotherapy regimens. Typically, measured as a median, blood samples had over 120,000 T cells.

Time point specified: pretreatment peripheral blood. There were between 1 and 8 samples from each patient, taken pretreatment and on-treatment. Trimming at V came to 0 bases and at J to 2 bases, leaving 6 bases not matched to a gene. In germline, CDR1 is SGDLS, CDR2 YYNGEE. The CDR3 runs to 16 residues. This table comes from immunoSEQ multiplex PCR, and its TCRdb copy is limited to in-frame clones, with some not included. Altogether 60,000 to 75,000 clones are present, 86% being singletons, with the ten largest covering about 16%. The gene calls are TRBV9 and TRBJ2-7; TRBD1 matches 9 bases. This receptor was taken from a man aged 55 to 70 with urothelial cancer. The material was PBMCs, obtained around atezolizumab (anti-PD-L1) treatment. The CDR3 is CASSVAGDRVPYEQYF. The CDR3 DNA reads as TGTGCCAGCAGCGTAGCTGGGGACAGGGTTCCCTACGAGCAGTACTTC. Drawing the rest from reference TRBV9 and TRBJ2-7, the complete variable domain is DSGVTQTPKHLITATGQRVTLRCSPRSGDLSVYWYQQSLDQGLQFLIQYYNGEERAKGNILERFSAQQFPDLHSELNLSSLELGDSALYFCASSVAGDRVPYEQYFGPGTRLTVT.